The rows below give T cell receptor beta chains drawn from one sample of a study of naive and memory T cell subsets. TCRdb re-derived calls from the UMI-ligation and nested PCR reads in MiXCR, one entry per CDR3 protein. The top ten hold about 0.11% of the sample, which has approximately 140,000 distinct CDR3 sequences, 22% seen once. Sequencing used naive CD4+ T cells from blood. Every receptor here comes from a human donor in good health. CDR3s include the opening cysteine and the closing phenylalanine or tryptophan. Each record gives: D gene, J gene, clone size, V gene, CDR3 protein, CDR3 DNA. A D gene is named only where the DNA matches it firmly. Where a row states a size, it is once, few, many or the class of an expanded clone; other rows omit it.

- | TRBJ2-7 | many | TRBV20-1 | CSARDLVSYEQYF | TGCAGTGCTAGAGATCTAGTCTCCTACGAGCAGTACTTC
TRBD2 | TRBJ2-1 | - | TRBV24-1 | CATSEGTSDEQFF | TGTGCCACCAGTGAGGGGACTAGCGATGAGCAGTTCTTC
TRBD2 | TRBJ2-4 | - | TRBV20-1 | CSAERLAVIQYF | TGCAGTGCTGAAAGACTAGCTGTCATTCAGTACTTC
TRBD2 | TRBJ2-3 | - | TRBV7-7 | CASSFGLAGAGDTQYF | TGTGCTAGCAGCTTCGGACTAGCGGGAGCCGGGGATACGCAGTATTTT
- | TRBJ2-1 | - | TRBV14 | CASSQESEGLYNEQFF | TGTGCCAGCAGCCAAGAATCGGAGGGCCTGTACAATGAGCAGTTCTTC
- | TRBJ2-1 | many | TRBV4-1 | CASSQLGVHEQFF | TGCGCCAGCAGCCAACTTGGGGTTCATGAGCAGTTCTTC
- | TRBJ2-7 | once | TRBV28 | CASRITSPYSYEQYF | TGTGCCAGCAGGATTACTAGCCCTTACTCCTACGAGCAGTACTTC
- | TRBJ2-5 | many | TRBV19 | CASRRTPGEETQYF | TGTGCCAGTAGAAGGACCCCTGGAGAGGAGACCCAGTACTTC
- | TRBJ1-1 | few | TRBV6-5 | CASSYRQTQNTEAFF | TGTGCCAGCAGTTACCGACAGACTCAGAACACTGAAGCTTTCTTT
TRBD1 | TRBJ2-2 | - | TRBV20-1 | CSVQNGQGNTGELFF | TGCAGTGTCCAAAATGGACAGGGGAACACCGGGGAGCTGTTTTTT
- | TRBJ2-5 | - | TRBV20-1 | CSARKLEIQYF | TGCAGTGCTAGAAAACTAGAGATCCAGTACTTC
TRBD1 | TRBJ1-6 | - | TRBV9 | CASSRDRSYNSPLHF | TGTGCCAGCAGCCGGGACAGGTCGTATAATTCACCCCTCCACTTT
- | TRBJ2-2 | - | TRBV2 | CASSVGTPTGELFF | TGTGCCAGCAGTGTTGGGACACCCACCGGGGAGCTGTTTTTT
TRBD1 | TRBJ1-1 | many | TRBV5-5 | CASSLQGDMITEAFF | TGTGCCAGCAGCTTACAGGGGGACATGATCACTGAAGCTTTCTTT
TRBD1 | TRBJ2-7 | - | TRBV25-1 | CASSEPGQVYEQYF | TGTGCCAGCAGTGAGCCGGGACAGGTATACGAGCAGTACTTC
- | TRBJ1-5 | - | TRBV28 | CASSPGQTRQPQHF | TGTGCCAGCAGTCCGGGACAAACGCGGCAGCCCCAGCATTTT
TRBD2 | TRBJ2-1 | few | TRBV7-9 | CASSSPGLAGEQFF | TGTGCCAGCAGCTCACCGGGACTAGCGGGAGAGCAGTTCTTC
- | TRBJ2-5 | few | TRBV28 | CASKGTMGTQYF | TGTGCCAGCAAAGGGACCATGGGGACCCAGTACTTC
- | TRBJ2-7 | few | TRBV10-2 | CASKSAGAHEQYF | TGCGCCAGCAAGTCAGCAGGGGCCCACGAGCAGTACTTC
- | TRBJ2-5 | few | TRBV12-3/TRBV12-4 | CASSSRVRETQYF | TGTGCCAGCAGTTCTCGGGTTAGGGAGACCCAGTACTTC
- | TRBJ2-7 | - | TRBV7-2 | CASSFFHGRSYEQYF | TGTGCCAGCAGCTTCTTTCACGGCCGGTCCTACGAGCAGTACTTC
TRBD2 | TRBJ2-5 | few | TRBV18 | CASSPLWSGGEETQYF | TGTGCCAGCTCACCACTCTGGAGCGGGGGGGAAGAGACCCAGTACTTC
- | TRBJ2-1 | - | TRBV28 | CASSLWRTLSF | TGTGCCAGCAGTTTATGGAGGACTCTATCATTC
- | TRBJ2-5 | - | TRBV20-1 | CSARVRTGIQETQYF | TGCAGTGCTAGAGTCCGAACAGGGATCCAAGAGACCCAGTACTTC
- | TRBJ2-1 | - | TRBV20-1 | CSARLVYNEQFF | TGCAGTGCTAGACTAGTTTACAATGAGCAGTTCTTC
- | TRBJ2-1 | few | TRBV3-1 | CASSLGLYNEQFF | TGTGCCAGCAGCCTCGGACTCTACAATGAGCAGTTCTTC
TRBD1 | TRBJ2-7 | - | TRBV28 | CASSLSQRTGDEQYF | TGTGCCAGCAGTTTATCCCAACGGACAGGGGATGAGCAGTACTTC
TRBD2 | TRBJ2-2 | few | TRBV29-1 | CSVEGLATTGELFF | TGCAGCGTTGAAGGACTAGCGACCACCGGGGAGCTGTTTTTT
- | TRBJ1-1 | few | TRBV7-2 | CASSLDGAPNTEAFF | TGTGCCAGCAGCTTAGATGGAGCCCCGAACACTGAAGCTTTCTTT
TRBD1 | TRBJ1-1 | - | TRBV28 | CASSLLAGGMNTEAFF | TGTGCCAGCAGTTTATTGGCAGGGGGAATGAACACTGAAGCTTTCTTT
TRBD1 | TRBJ2-7 | many | TRBV10-3 | CAISEATGPGEQYF | TGTGCCATCAGTGAGGCGACAGGGCCGGGGGAGCAGTACTTC
- | TRBJ1-3 | - | TRBV7-6 | CTSSPDGSGNTIYF | TGTACCAGCAGCCCGGACGGCTCTGGAAACACCATATATTTT
TRBD2 | TRBJ2-1 | - | TRBV11-3 | CASSLGGLGSYNEQFF | TGTGCCAGCAGCTTAGGAGGACTAGGCTCCTACAATGAGCAGTTCTTC
TRBD2 | TRBJ2-2 | - | TRBV7-3 | CASSPSGRANTGELFF | TGTGCCAGCAGCCCCAGCGGGAGGGCGAACACCGGGGAGCTGTTTTTT
TRBD2 | TRBJ2-3 | few | TRBV7-2 | CASSLTSASTDTQYF | TGTGCCAGCAGCTTGACTAGCGCTAGCACAGATACGCAGTATTTT
TRBD2 | TRBJ2-1 | - | TRBV7-8 | CASSPLGAGGGEQFF | TGTGCCAGCAGCCCCCTGGGAGCGGGAGGGGGTGAGCAGTTCTTC
TRBD1 | TRBJ1-1 | - | TRBV16 | CASSNDRQGEAFF | TGTGCCAGCAGCAACGATCGACAGGGTGAAGCTTTCTTT
TRBD1 | TRBJ1-4 | - | TRBV3-1 | CASSQAGTGNEKLFF | TGTGCCAGCAGCCAGGCCGGGACAGGGAATGAAAAACTGTTTTTT
- | TRBJ2-7 | - | TRBV7-9 | CASSHNVNYEQYF | TGTGCCAGCAGCCATAACGTAAACTACGAGCAGTACTTC
- | TRBJ2-7 | - | TRBV6-5 | CASSYSMQQGRYSYEQYF | TGTGCCAGCAGTTACTCGATGCAACAGGGTCGGTACTCCTACGAGCAGTACTTC
- | TRBJ1-2 | few | TRBV20-1 | CSASPGNYGYTF | TGCAGTGCTAGTCCAGGGAACTATGGCTACACCTTC
TRBD2 | TRBJ2-1 | few | TRBV29-1 | CSARKRLAAYNEQFF | TGCAGCGCTCGGAAGAGACTAGCGGCATACAATGAGCAGTTCTTC
TRBD2 | TRBJ2-2 | many | TRBV7-8 | CASSLVLAGVGTGELFF | TGTGCCAGCAGCTTAGTATTAGCGGGAGTGGGGACCGGGGAGCTGTTTTTT
TRBD2 | TRBJ2-3 | few | TRBV20-1 | CSARHGTSPRTDTQYF | TGCAGTGCTAGACATGGGACTAGCCCACGCACAGATACGCAGTATTTT
- | TRBJ2-1 | - | TRBV7-2 | CASSLAGNSYNEQFF | TGTGCCAGCAGCTTAGCGGGAAACTCCTACAATGAGCAGTTCTTC
- | TRBJ1-5 | - | TRBV27 | CASSPRGTVYSNQPQHF | TGTGCCAGCAGTCCCCGCGGGACGGTTTATAGCAATCAGCCCCAGCATTTT
- | TRBJ1-1 | few | TRBV5-1 | CASSLAPEDTEAFF | TGCGCCAGCAGCTTGGCTCCAGAAGACACTGAAGCTTTCTTT
- | TRBJ1-1 | - | TRBV5-1 | CASSLDPGRGTEAFF | TGCGCCAGCAGCTTGGATCCGGGGAGGGGGACTGAAGCTTTCTTT
- | TRBJ2-3 | few | TRBV28 | CASSSQTRERDTQYF | TGTGCCAGCAGTTCCCAGACTCGGGAGAGGGATACGCAGTATTTT
TRBD1 | TRBJ2-1 | few | TRBV30 | CAWGQGGNEQFF | TGTGCCTGGGGACAGGGGGGGAATGAGCAGTTCTTC
- | TRBJ2-7 | - | TRBV3-1 | CASSQGSGQYF | TGTGCCAGCAGCCAAGGATCGGGGCAGTACTTC